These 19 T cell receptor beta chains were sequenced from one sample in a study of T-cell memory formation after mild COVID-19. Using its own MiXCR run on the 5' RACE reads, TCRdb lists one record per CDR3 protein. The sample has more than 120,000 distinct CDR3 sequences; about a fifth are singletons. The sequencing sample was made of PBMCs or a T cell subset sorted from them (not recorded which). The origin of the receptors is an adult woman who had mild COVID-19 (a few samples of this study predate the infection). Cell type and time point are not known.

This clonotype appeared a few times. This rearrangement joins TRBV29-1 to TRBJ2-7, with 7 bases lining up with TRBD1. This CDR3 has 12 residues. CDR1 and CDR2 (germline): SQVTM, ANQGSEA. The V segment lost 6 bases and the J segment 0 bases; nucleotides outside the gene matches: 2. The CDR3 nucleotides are TGCAGCGTCCGGGACAGCTCCTACGAGCAGTACTTC. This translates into CSVRDSSYEQYF.

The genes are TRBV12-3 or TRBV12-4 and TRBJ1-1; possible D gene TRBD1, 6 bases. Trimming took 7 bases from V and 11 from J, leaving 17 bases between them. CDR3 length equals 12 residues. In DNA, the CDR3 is TGTGCCAGCACCATGGGAAGGGGGGCGGCTTTCTTT. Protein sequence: CASTMGRGAAFF.

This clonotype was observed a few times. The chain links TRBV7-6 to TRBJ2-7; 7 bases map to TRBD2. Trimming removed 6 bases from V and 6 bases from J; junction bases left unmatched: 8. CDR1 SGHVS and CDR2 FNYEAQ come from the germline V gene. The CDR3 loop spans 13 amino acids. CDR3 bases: TGTGCCAGCAGGAAGACAAGGACTAGCGAGCAGTACTTC. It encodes CASRKTRTSEQYF.

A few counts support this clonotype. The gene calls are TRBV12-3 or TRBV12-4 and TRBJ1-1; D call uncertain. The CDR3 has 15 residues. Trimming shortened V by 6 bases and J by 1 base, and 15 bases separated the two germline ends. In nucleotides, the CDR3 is TGTGCCAGCAGAACGGAAGAGACTTCGAACACTGAAGCTTTCTTT. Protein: CASRTEETSNTEAFF.

CDR3 sequence reads: CATSDSRLADTDTQYF. The CDR3 nucleotides are TGTGCCACCAGTGACTCCCGACTAGCGGACACAGATACGCAGTATTTT. V and J are TRBV24-1 and TRBJ2-3; 9 positions agree with TRBD2. Germline V CDR1 and CDR2: KGHDR, SFDVKD. V shed 4 bases, J shed 2 bases, and the junction held 6 bases outside the gene matches. The CDR3 runs to 16 residues.

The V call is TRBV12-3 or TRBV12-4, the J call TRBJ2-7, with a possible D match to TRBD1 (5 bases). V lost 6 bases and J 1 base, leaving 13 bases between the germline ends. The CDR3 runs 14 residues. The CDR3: CASRIAGKSYEQYF. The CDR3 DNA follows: TGTGCCAGCAGGATAGCAGGGAAGTCCTACGAGCAGTACTTC.

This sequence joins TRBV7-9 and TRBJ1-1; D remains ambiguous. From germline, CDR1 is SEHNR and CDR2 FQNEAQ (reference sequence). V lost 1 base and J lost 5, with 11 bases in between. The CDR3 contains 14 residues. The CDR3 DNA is TGTGCCAGCAGCTTAGAGGTAGGGAGGACTGAAGCTTTCTTT. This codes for CASSLEVGRTEAFF.

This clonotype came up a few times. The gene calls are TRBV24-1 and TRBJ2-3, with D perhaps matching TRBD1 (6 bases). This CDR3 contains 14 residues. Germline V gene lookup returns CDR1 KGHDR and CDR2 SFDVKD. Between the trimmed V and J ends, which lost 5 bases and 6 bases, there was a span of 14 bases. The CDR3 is CATSARTGTDTQYF. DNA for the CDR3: TGTGCCACCAGTGCAAGAACAGGGACCGATACGCAGTATTTT.

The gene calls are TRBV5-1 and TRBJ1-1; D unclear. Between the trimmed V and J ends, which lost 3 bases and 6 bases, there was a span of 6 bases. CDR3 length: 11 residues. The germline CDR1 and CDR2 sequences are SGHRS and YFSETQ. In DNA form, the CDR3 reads TGCGCCAGCAGCTGGGAGTCTGAAGCTTTCTTT. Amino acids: CASSWESEAFF. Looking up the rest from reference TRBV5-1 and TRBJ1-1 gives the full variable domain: KAGVTQTPRYLIKTRGQQVTLSCSPISGHRSVSWYQQTPGQGLQFLFEYFSETQRNKGNFPGRFSGRQFSNSRSEMNVSTLELGDSALYLCASSWESEAFFGQGTRLTVV.

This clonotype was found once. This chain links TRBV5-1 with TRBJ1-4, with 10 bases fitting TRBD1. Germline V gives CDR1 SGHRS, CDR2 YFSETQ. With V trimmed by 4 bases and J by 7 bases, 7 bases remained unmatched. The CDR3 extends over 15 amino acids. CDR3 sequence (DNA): TGCGCCAGCAGCACCGGGACAGGGGTTTTTGAAAAACTGTTTTTT. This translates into CASSTGTGVFEKLFF.

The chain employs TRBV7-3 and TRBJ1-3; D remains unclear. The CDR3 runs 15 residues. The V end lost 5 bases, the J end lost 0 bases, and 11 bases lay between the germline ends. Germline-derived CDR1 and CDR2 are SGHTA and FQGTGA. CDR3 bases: TGTGCCAGCAGCCCCGATGCAAGCTCTGGAAACACCATATATTTT. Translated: CASSPDASSGNTIYF.

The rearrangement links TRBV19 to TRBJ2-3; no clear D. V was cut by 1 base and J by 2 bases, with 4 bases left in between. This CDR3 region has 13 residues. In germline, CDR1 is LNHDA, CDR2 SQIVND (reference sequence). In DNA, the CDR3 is TGTGCCAGTAGTATAGGTACCACAGATACGCAGTATTTT. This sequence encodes CASSIGTTDTQYF.

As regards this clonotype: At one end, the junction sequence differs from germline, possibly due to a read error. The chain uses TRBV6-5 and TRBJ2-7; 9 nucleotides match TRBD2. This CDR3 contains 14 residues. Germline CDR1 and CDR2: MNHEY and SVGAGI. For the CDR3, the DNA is TGTGCCAGAAGTTACCGACTAGCGGCTTACGAGCAGTACTTC. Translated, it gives CARSYRLAAYEQYF.

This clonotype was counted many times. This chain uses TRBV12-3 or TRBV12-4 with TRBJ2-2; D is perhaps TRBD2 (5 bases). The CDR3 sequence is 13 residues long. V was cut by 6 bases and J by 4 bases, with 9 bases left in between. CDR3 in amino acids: CASRLAATGELFF. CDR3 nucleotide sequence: TGTGCCAGCAGGCTAGCCGCCACCGGGGAGCTGTTTTTT.

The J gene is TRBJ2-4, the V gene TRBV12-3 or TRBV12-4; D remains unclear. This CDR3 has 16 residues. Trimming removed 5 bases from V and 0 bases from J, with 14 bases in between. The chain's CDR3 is CASSPPRWGAKNIQYF. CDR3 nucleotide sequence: TGTGCCAGCAGTCCCCCCCGGTGGGGAGCCAAAAACATTCAGTACTTC.

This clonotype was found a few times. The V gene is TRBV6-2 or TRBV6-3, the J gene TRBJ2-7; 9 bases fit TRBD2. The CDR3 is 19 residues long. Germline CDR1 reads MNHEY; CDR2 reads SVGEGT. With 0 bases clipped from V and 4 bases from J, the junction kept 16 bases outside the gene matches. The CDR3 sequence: CASSYSSVRLAGGRYEQYF. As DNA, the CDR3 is TGTGCCAGCAGTTACTCGTCGGTGCGACTTGCGGGAGGGAGGTACGAGCAGTACTTC.

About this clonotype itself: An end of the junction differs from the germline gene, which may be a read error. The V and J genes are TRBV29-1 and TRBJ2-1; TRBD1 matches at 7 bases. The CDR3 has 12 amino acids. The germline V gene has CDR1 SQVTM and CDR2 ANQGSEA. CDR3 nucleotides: TGCAGTTTACGACAGGGTGGTTCGACCGAGATCTTC. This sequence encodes CSLRQGGSTEIF.

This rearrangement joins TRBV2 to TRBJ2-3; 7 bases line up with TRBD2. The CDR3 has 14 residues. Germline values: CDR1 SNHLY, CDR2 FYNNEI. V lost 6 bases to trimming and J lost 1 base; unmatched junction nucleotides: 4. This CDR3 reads CASSWLAGTDTQYF. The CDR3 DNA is TGTGCCAGCAGCTGGCTAGCGGGCACAGATACGCAGTATTTT.

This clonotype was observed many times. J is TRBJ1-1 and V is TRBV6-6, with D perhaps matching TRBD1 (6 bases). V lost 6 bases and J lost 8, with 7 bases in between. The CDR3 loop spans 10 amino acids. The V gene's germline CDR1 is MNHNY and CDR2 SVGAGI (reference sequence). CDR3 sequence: CASRDREAFF. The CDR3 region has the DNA TGTGCCAGCAGGGACAGAGAAGCTTTCTTT.